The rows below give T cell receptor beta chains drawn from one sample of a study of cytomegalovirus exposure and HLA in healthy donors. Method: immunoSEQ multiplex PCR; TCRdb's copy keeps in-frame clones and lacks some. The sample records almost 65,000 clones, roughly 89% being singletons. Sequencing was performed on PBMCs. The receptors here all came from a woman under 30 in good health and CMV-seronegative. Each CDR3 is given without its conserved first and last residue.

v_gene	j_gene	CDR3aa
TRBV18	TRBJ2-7	ASSPTSDEQY
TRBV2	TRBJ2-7	ASSGLAGGPEQY
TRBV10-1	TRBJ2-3	ASSAGADTQY
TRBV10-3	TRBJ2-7	AISGRAGASYEQY
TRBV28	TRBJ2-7	ASRPGSSYEQY
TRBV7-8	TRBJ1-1	ASSLFWDRHTEAF
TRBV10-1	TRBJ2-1	ASSESTARSAYTHEQF
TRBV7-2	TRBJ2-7	ASSLDLAGSYEQY
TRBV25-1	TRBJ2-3	ASSESASAQY
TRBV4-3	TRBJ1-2	ASSQDGQGPRYGYT
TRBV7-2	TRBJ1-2	ASSSRGRGYGYT
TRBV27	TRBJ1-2	ASSLRTGGDGYT
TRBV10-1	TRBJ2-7	ASGAQGAYEQY
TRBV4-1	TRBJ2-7	ASSQEGSPRREWGEQY
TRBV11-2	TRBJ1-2	ASSPRTGNYGYT
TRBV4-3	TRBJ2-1	ASSQGTGWGNEQF
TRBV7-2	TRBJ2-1	ASTTTLLAGGGNEQF
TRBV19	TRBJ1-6	ASSISSGDNSPLH
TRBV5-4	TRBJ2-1	ASSWPARGNEQF
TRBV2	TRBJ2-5	ASRKSGRETQY
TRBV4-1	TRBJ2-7	ASSMPGQGRYEQY
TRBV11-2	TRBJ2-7	ASSLGWRVH
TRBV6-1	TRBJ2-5	ASSEITSGLLGTQY
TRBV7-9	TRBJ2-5	ASSLVLPVGETQY
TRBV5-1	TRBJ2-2	ASSLDIPTGELF
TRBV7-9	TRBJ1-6	ASSLGQSGSPLH
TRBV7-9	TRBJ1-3	ASSLAQGGFGTIY
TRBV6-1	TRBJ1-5	ASSEGREFGNQPQH
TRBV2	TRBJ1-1	ASRAYRGSTEAF
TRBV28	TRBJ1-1	ASIFGQVNTEAF
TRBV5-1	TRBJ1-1	ASSLDQSYAEAF
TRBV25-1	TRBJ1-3	ASSEEGAKNTIY
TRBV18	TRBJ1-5	ASSPFNQENQPQH
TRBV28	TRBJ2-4	ASSKGGDAKNIQY
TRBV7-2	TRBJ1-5	ASSVLQGNQPQH
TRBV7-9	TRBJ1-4	ASSFGQGFATNEKLF
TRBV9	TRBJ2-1	ASSPRDRGSDEQF
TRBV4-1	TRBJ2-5	ASSRAGQGGETQY
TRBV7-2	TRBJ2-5	ASSLVGAETQY
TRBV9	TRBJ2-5	ASSPGLAGGETQY
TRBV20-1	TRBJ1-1	SARGTGAF
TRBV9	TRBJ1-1	ASSVATTGGNLEAF
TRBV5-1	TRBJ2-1	ASSPGLAGGSYNEQF
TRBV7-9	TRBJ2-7	ASSLAAGSYEQY
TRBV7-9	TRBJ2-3	ASSRTGTTPQQY
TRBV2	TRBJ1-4	ASRTRDSATNEKLF
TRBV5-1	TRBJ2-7	ASSGETGMRGYEQY
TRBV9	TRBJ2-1	ASSVLAGGREQF